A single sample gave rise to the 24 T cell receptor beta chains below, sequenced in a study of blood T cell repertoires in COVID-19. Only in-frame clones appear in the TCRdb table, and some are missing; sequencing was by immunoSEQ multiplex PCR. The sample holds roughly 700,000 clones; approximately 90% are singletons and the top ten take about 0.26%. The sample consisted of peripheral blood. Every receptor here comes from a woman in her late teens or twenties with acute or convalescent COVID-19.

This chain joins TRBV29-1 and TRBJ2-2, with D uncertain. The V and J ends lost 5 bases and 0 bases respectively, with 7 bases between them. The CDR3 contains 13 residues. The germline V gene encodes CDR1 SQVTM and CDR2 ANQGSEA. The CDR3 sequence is CSVTIPNTGELFF. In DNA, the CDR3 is TGCAGCGTTACAATCCCGAACACCGGGGAGCTGTTTTTT.

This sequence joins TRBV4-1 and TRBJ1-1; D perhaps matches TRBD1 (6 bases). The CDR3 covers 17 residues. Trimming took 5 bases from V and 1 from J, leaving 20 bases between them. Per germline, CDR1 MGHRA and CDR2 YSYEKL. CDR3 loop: CASSSPGGTRGNTEAFF. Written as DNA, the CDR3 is TGCGCCAGCAGCTCCCCCGGGGGGACCAGGGGGAACACTGAAGCTTTCTTT.

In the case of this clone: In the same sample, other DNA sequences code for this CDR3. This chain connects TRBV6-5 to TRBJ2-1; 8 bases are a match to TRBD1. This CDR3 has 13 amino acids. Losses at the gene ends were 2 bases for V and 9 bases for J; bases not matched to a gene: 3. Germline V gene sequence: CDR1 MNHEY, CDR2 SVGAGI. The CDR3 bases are TGTGCCAGCAGTTACGCAGGGGGCGGTGAGCAGTTCTTC. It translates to CASSYAGGGEQFF.

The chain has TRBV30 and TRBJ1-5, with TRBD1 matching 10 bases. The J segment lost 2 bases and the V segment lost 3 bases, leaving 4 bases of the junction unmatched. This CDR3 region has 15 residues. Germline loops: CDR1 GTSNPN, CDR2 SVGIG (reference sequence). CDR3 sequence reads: CAWSPGTGGNQPQHF. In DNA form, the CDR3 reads TGTGCCTGGAGCCCCGGGACAGGGGGCAATCAGCCCCAGCATTTT.

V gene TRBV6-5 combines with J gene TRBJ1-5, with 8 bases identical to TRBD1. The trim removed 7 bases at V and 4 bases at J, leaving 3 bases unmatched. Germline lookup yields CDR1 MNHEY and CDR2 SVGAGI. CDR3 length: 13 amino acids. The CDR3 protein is CASKGTGNQPQHF. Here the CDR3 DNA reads TGTGCCAGCAAGGGGACAGGAAATCAGCCCCAGCATTTT.

CDR3 in amino acids: CASSQETGGELFF. For the CDR3, the DNA is TGTGCCAGCAGCCAAGAAACGGGCGGGGAGCTGTTTTTT. V is TRBV3-1 (or the pseudogene TRBV3-2) and J is TRBJ2-2; D is uncertain. This CDR3 contains 13 residues. V dropped 0 bases and J dropped 7 bases, with 6 bases sitting between them. Looked up from germline, CDR1 is LGHDT and CDR2 is YNNKEL (reference sequence).

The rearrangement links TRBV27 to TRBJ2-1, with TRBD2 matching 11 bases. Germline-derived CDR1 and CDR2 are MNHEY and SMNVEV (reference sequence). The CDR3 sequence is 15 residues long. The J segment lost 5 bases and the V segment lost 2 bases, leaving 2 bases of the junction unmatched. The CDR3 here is CASSLTSGGNNEQFF. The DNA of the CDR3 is TGTGCCAGCAGTTTAACTAGCGGGGGAAACAATGAGCAGTTCTTC.

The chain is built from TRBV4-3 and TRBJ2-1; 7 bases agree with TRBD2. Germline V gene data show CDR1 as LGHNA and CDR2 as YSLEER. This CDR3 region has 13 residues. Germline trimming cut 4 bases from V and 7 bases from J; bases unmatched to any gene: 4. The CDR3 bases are TGCGCCAGCAGCCCAGGGCGGGGGAATGAGCAGTTCTTC. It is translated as CASSPGRGNEQFF.

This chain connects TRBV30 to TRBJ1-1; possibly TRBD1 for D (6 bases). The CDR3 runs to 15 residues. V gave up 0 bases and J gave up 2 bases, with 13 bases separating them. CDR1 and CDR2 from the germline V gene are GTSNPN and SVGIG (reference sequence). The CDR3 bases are TGTGCCTGGAGTGTGTTACGGGGGGCAAACACTGAAGCTTTCTTT. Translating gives CAWSVLRGANTEAFF.

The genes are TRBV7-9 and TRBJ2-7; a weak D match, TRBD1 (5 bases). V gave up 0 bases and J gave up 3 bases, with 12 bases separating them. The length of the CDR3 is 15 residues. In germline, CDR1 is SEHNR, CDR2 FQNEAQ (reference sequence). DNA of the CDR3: TGTGCCAGCAGCTTAGCTTATGGAAGGGGCTACGAGCAGTACTTC. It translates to CASSLAYGRGYEQYF.

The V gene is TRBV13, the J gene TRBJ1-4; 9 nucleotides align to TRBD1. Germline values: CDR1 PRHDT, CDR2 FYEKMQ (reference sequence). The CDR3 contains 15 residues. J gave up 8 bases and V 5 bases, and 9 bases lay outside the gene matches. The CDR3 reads CASSLTGGGLEKLFF. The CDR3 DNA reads TGTGCCAGCAGCCTCACAGGGGGCGGACTCGAAAAACTGTTTTTT.

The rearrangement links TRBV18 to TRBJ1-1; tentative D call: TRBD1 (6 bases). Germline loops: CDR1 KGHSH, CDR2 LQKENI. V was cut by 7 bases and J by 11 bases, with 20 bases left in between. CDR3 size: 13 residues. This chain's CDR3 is CASFLPGGGRAFF. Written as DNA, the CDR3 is TGTGCCAGCTTTCTCCCGGGAGGGGGACGGGCTTTCTTT. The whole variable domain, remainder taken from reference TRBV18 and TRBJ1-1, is NAGVMQNPRHLVRRRGQEARLRCSPMKGHSHVYWYRQLPEEGLKFMVYLQKENIIDESGMPKERFSAEFPKEGPSILRIQQVVRGDSAAYFCASFLPGGGRAFFGQGTRLTVV.

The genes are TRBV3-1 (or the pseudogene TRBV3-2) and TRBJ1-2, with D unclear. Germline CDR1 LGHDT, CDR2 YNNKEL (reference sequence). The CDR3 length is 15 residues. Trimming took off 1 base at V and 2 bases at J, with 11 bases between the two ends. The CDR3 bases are TGTGCCAGCAGCCAAGCAGGAGGCTTCAACTATGGCTACACCTTC. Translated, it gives CASSQAGGFNYGYTF.

CDR3: CASSIRQAYNSPLHF. The DNA of the CDR3 is TGTGCCAGTAGTATACGACAGGCCTATAATTCACCCCTCCACTTT. The V call is TRBV19, the J call TRBJ1-6, with D possibly TRBD1 on 6 matching bases. The CDR3 length is 15 residues. From germline, CDR1 is LNHDA and CDR2 SQIVND (reference sequence). The ends were cut back, 2 bases at V and 2 bases at J, with 7 bases in the middle.

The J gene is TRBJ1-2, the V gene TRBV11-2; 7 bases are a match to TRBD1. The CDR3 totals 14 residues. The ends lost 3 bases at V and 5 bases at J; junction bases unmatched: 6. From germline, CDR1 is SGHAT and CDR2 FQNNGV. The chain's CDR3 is CASSFQGQLYGYTF. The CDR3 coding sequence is TGTGCCAGCAGCTTCCAGGGACAGTTATATGGCTACACCTTC.

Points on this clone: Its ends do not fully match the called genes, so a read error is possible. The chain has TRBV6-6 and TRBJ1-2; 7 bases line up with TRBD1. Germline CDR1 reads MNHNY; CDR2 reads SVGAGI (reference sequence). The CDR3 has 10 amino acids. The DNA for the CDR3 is TGTGCCAGCAGTCCACCCGGGACAGATTTC. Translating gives CASSPPGTDF.

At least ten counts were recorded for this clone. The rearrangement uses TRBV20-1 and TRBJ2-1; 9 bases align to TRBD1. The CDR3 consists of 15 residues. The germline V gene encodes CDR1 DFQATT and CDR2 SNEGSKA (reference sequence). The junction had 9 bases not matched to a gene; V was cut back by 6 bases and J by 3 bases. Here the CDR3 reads CSASGGTGNYNEQFF. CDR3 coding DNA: TGCAGTGCCAGTGGAGGGACAGGGAACTACAATGAGCAGTTCTTC.

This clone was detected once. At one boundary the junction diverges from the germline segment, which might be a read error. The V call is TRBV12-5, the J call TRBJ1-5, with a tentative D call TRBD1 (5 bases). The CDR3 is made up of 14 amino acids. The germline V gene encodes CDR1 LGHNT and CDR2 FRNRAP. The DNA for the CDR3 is TGTGCTAGTGGATTGGGGGACTCGGGTCAGCCCCAGCATTTT. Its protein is CASGLGDSGQPQHF.

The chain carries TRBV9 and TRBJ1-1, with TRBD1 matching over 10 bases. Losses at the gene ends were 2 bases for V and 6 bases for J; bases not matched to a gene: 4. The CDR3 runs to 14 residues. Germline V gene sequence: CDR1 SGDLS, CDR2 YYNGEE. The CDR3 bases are TGTGCCAGCAGCGTGGCGACAGGGGGCCCTGAAGCTTTCTTT. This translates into CASSVATGGPEAFF.

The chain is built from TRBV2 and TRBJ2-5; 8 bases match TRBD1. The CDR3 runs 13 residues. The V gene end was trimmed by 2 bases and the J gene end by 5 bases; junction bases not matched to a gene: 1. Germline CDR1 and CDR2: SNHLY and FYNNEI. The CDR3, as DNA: TGTGCCAGCAGTGAACACAGGGGGGAGACCCAGTACTTC. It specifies CASSEHRGETQYF.

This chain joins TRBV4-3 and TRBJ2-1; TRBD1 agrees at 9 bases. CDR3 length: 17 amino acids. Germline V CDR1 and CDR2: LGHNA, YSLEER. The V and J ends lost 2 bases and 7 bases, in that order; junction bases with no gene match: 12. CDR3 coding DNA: TGCGCCAGCAGCCAATCCACAGGGGGCGTTGACCGAAATGAGCAGTTCTTC. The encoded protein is CASSQSTGGVDRNEQFF.

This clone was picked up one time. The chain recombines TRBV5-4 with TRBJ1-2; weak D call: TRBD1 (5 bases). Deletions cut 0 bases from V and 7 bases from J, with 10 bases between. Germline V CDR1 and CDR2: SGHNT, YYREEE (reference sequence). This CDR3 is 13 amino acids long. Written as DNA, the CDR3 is TGTGCCAGCAGCTTGGCAGGGTCATTTGGCTACACCTTC. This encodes CASSLAGSFGYTF. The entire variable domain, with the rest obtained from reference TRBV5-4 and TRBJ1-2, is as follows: ETGVTQSPTHLIKTRGQQVTLRCSSQSGHNTVSWYQQALGQGPQFIFQYYREEENGRGNFPPRFSGLQFPNYSSELNVNALELDDSALYLCASSLAGSFGYTFGSGTRLTVV.

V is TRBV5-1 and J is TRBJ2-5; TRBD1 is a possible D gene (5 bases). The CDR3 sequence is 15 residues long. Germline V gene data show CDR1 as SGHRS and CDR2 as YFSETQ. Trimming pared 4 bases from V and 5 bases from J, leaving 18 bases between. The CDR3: CASSPRQGALETQYF. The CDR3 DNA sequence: TGCGCCAGCAGCCCCCGGCAGGGCGCCCTGGAGACCCAGTACTTC. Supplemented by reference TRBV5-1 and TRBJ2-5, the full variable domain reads KAGVTQTPRYLIKTRGQQVTLSCSPISGHRSVSWYQQTPGQGLQFLFEYFSETQRNKGNFPGRFSGRQFSNSRSEMNVSTLELGDSALYLCASSPRQGALETQYFGPGTRLLVL.

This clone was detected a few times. The CDR3 nucleotides are TGTGCCAGCAGGAGCGATTGGACGGGGGACGGCTACACCTTC. Translation gives CASRSDWTGDGYTF. The rearrangement links TRBV6-6 to TRBJ1-2; TRBD1 is a possible D gene (5 bases). The CDR3 covers 14 residues. The germline CDR1 and CDR2 sequences are MNHNY and SVGAGI (reference sequence). Trimming removed 6 bases at V and 8 bases at J, with 19 bases between.